This paragraph covers one T cell receptor (beta chain) sequence. The data are from a study of blood T cell repertoires in COVID-19. Study summary: Specimens from acute and convalescent COVID-19 originated in the United States, Italy and Spain. PBMCs, B-cell-depleted T cells, or T cells were the source of the cDNA or gDNA that made up the material.

TCRdb's copy holds only in-frame clones and misses some; the assay was immunoSEQ multiplex PCR. The table lists fewer than 200,000 clones, about 85% of them singletons. The CDR3 is 15 residues long. The V and J ends lost 1 base and 9 bases respectively, with 15 bases between them. Germline CDR1 is LNHDA and CDR2 is SQIVND (reference sequence). The TCR was taken from a man aged 60 to 69 who had recovered from COVID-19. This sequence joins TRBV19 and TRBJ2-2, with D tentatively TRBD1 (5 bases). The sequenced material came from peripheral blood. The CDR3 region has the DNA TGTGCCAGTAGTATAGGGAGCAGGGTGATCTGGGAGCTGTTTTTT. Translation: CASSIGSRVIWELFF.